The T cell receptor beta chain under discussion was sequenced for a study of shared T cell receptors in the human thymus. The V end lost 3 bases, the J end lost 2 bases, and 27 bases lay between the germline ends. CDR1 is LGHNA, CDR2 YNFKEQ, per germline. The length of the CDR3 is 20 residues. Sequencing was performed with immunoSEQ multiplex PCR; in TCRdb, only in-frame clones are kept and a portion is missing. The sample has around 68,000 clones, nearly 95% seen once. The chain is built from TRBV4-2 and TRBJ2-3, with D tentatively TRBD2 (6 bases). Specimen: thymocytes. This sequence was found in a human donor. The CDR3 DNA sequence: TGTGCCAGCAGCCATGCCCGGCGGGGCTCTATATCACTCTACACAGATACGCAGTATTTT. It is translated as CASSHARRGSISLYTDTQYF.